The sequence of this T cell receptor (beta chain) was determined in a study of response to subunit inactivated influenza vaccine. MiXCR was run by TCRdb on the RT-PCR reads, yielding one entry per CDR3 protein. The table has 650,000 to 700,000 distinct CDR3 sequences, approximately 14% seen once. This clonotype was counted between two and nine times. The V gene's germline CDR1 is MDHEN and CDR2 SYDVKM. There are 18 residues in the CDR3. V was trimmed by 6 bases and J by 5 bases, leaving 26 bases between them. Specimen: PBMCs from blood, collected 12 days after vaccination. This rearrangement joins TRBV28 to TRBJ2-1, with D possibly matching TRBD2 (7 bases). This receptor was identified in a man between 50 and 59 years old who received an inactivated influenza vaccine. This chain's CDR3 is CASSSKGSGGRPDNEQFF. CDR3 bases: TGTGCCAGCAGCTCTAAGGGTTCGGGGGGCAGGCCCGACAATGAGCAGTTCTTC. The whole variable domain, remainder taken from reference TRBV28 and TRBJ2-1, is DVKVTQSSRYLVKRTGEKVFLECVQDMDHENMFWYRQDPGLGLRLIYFSYDVKMKEKGDIPEGYSVSREKKERFSLILESASTNQTSMYLCASSSKGSGGRPDNEQFFGPGTRLTVL.